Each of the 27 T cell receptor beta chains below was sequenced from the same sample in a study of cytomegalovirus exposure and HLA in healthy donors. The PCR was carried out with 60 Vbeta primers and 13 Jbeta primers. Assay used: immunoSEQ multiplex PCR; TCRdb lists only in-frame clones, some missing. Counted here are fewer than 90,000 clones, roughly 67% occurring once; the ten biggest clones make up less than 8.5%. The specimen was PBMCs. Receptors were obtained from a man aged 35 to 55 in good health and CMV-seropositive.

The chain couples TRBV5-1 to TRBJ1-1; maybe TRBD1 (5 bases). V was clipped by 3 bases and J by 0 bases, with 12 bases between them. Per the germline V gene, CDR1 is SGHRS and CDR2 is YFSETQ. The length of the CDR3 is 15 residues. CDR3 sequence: CASSSLGLLNTEAFF. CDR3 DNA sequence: TGCGCCAGCAGCTCCCTGGGACTCCTGAACACTGAAGCTTTCTTT.

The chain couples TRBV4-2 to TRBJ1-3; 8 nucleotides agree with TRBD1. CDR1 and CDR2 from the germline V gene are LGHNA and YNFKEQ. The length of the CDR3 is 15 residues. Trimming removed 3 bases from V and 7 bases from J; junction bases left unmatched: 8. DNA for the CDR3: TGTGCCAGCAGCCAGGGTGGACAGGGTGGGAACACCATATATTTT. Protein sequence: CASSQGGQGGNTIYF.

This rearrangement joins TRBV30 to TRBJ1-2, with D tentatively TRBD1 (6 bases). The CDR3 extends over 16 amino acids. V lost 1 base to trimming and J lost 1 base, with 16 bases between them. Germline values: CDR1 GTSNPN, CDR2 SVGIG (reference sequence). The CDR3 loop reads CAWSAHSGGRNYGYTF. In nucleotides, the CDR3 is TGTGCCTGGAGTGCCCACAGTGGGGGCCGTAACTATGGCTACACCTTC.

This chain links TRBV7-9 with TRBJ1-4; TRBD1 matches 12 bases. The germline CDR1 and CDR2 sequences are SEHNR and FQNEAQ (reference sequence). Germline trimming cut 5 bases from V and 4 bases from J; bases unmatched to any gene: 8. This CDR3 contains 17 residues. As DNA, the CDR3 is TGTGCCAGCAGCCCGGCGGGACAGGGGGCCAATAATGAAAAACTGTTTTTT. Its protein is CASSPAGQGANNEKLFF.

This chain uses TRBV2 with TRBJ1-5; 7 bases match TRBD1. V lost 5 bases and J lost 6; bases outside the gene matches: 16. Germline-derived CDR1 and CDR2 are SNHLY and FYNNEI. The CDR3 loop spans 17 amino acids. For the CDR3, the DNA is TGTGCCAGCAGTAAAACCTTACAGGGGAGCCGGCGTCAGCCCCAGCATTTT. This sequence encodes CASSKTLQGSRRQPQHF. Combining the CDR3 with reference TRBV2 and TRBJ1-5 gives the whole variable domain EPEVTQTPSHQVTQMGQEVILRCVPISNHLYFYWYRQILGQKVEFLVSFYNNEISEKSEIFDDQFSVERPDGSNFTLKIRSTKLEDSAMYFCASSKTLQGSRRQPQHFGDGTRLSIL.

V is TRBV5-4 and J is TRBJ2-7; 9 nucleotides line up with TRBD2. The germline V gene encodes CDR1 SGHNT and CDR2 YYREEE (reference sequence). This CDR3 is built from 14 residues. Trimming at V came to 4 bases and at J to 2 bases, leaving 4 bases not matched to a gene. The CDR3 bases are TGTGCCAGCAGCCGGACTAGCGCCCCCTACGAGCAGTACTTC. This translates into CASSRTSAPYEQYF.

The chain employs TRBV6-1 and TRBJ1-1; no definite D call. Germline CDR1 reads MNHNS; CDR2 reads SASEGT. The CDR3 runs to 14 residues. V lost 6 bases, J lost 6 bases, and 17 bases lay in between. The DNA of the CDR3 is TGTGCCAGCAGGGCACGGGGAAGGGAAGCTGAAGCTTTCTTT. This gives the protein CASRARGREAEAFF.

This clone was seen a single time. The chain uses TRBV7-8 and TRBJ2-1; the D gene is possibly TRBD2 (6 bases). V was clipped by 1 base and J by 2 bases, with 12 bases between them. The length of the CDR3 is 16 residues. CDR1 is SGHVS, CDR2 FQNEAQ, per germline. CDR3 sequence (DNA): TGTGCCAGCAGCTTAGTCGCGCGGGGAACCTACAATGAGCAGTTCTTC. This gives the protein CASSLVARGTYNEQFF.

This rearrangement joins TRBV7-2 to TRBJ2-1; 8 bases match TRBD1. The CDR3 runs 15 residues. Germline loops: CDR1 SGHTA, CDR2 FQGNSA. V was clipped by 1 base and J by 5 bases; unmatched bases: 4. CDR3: CASSLDGTGHNEQFF. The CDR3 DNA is TGTGCCAGCAGCTTAGATGGGACAGGCCACAATGAGCAGTTCTTC. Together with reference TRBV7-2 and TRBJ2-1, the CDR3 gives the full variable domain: GAGVSQSPSNKVTEKGKDVELRCDPISGHTALYWYRQSLGQGLEFLIYFQGNSAPDKSGLPSDRFSAERTGGSVSTLTIQRTQQEDSAVYLCASSLDGTGHNEQFFGPGTRLTVL.

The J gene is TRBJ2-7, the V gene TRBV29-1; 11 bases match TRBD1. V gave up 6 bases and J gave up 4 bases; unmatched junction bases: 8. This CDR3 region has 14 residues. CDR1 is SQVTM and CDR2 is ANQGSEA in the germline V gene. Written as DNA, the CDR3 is TGCAGCGTCGGTAGTGGACAGGGGGCTTACGAGCAGTACTTC. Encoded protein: CSVGSGQGAYEQYF.

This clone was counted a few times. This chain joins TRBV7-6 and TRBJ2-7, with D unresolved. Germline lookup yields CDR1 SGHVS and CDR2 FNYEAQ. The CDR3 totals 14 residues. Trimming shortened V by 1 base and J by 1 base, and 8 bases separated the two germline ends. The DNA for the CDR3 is TGTGCCAGCAGCTTAGGGGCGCCGTCCTACGAGCAGTACTTC. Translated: CASSLGAPSYEQYF.

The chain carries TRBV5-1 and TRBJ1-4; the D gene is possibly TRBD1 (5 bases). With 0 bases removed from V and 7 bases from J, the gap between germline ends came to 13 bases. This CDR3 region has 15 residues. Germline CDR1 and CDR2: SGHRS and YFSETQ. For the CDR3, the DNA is TGCGCCAGCAGCTTGGGAACCCGAACAGGTGAAAAACTGTTTTTT. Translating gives CASSLGTRTGEKLFF.

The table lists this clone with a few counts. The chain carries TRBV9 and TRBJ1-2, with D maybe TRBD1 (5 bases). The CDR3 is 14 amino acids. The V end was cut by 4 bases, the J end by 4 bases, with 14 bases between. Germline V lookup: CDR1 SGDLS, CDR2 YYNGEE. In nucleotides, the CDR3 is TGTGCCAGCAGCCCAGGGCTAGGGGCCTATGGCTACACCTTC. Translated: CASSPGLGAYGYTF.

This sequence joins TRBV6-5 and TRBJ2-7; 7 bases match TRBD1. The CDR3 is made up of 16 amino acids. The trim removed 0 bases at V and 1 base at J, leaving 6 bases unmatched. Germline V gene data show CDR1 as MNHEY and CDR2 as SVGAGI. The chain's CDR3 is CASSYSSARGSYEQYF. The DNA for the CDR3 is TGTGCCAGCAGTTACTCGAGCGCCAGGGGGTCCTACGAGCAGTACTTC.

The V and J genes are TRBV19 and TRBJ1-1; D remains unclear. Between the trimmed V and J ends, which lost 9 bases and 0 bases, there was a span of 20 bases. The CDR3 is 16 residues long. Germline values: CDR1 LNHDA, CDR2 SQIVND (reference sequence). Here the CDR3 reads CASASGVVSMNTEAFF. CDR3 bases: TGTGCCAGCGCCTCAGGTGTGGTAAGCATGAACACTGAAGCTTTCTTT. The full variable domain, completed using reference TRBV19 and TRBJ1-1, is DGGITQSPKYLFRKEGQNVTLSCEQNLNHDAMYWYRQDPGQGLRLIYYSQIVNDFQKGDIAEGYSVSREKKESFPLTVTSAQKNPTAFYLCASASGVVSMNTEAFFGQGTRLTVV.

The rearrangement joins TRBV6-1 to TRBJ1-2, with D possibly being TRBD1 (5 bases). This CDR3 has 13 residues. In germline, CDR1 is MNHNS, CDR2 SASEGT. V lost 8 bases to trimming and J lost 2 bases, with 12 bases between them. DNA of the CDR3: TGTGCCAGCGCCCTGACAGTGAACTATGGCTACACCTTC. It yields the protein CASALTVNYGYTF.

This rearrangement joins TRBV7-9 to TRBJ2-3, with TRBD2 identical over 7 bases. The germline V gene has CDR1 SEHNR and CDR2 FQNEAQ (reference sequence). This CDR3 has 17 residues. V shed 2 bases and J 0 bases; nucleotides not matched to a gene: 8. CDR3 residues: CASSLKHQRDSTDTQYF. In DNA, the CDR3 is TGTGCCAGCAGCTTAAAGCATCAGCGGGATAGCACAGATACGCAGTATTTT.

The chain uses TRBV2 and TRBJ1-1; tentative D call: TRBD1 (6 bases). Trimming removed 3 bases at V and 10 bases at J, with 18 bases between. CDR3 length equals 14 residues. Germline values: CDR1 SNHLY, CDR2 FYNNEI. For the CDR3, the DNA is TGTGCCAGCAGTGACCCCAGGGGACGAAGTTCAGCTTTCTTT. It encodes CASSDPRGRSSAFF.

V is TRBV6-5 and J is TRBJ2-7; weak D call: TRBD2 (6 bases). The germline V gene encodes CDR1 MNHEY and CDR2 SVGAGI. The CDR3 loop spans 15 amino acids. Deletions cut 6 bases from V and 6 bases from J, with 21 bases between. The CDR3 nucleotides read TGTGCCAGCAGCCTTGGACTAATCCCTTCGAGCGAGCAGTACTTC. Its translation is CASSLGLIPSSEQYF.

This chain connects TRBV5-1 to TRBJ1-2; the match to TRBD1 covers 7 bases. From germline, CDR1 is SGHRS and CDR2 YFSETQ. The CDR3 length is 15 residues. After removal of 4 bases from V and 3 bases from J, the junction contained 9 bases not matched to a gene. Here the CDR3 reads CASSAGDSPYYGYTF. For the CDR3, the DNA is TGCGCCAGCAGCGCTGGGGACAGTCCTTACTATGGCTACACCTTC.

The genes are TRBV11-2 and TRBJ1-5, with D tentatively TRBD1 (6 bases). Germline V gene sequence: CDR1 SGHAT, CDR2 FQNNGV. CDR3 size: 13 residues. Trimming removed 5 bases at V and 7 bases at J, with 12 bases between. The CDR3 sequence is CASSLERGQPQHF. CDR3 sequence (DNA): TGTGCCAGCAGCCTTGAAAGGGGGCAGCCCCAGCATTTT.

The CDR3 is CASSYSFDTQETQYF. Written as DNA, the CDR3 is TGTGCCAGCAGTTACTCGTTTGACACCCAAGAGACCCAGTACTTC. The chain carries TRBV6-5 and TRBJ2-5; no definite D call. V was pared by 0 bases and J by 1 base, with 9 bases between. This CDR3 comprises 15 residues. Germline V gene data show CDR1 as MNHEY and CDR2 as SVGAGI.

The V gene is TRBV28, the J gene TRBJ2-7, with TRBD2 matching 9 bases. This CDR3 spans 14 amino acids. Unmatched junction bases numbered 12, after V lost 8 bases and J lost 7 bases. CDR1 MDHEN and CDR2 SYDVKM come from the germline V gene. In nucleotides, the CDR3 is TGTGCCAGCGGGAAAGAGGCTAGCGGGAAAGAGCAGTACTTC. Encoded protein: CASGKEASGKEQYF.

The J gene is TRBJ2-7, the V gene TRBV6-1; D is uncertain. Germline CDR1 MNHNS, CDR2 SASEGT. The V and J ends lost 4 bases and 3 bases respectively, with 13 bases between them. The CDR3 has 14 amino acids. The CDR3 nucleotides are TGTGCCAGCAGTGGCGGAACACTGAACTACGAGCAGTACTTC. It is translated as CASSGGTLNYEQYF.

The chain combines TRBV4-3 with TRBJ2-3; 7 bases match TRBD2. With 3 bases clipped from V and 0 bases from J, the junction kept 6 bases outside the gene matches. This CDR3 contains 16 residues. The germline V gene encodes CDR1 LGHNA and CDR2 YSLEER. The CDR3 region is CASSQGTSDSTDTQYF. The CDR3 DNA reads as TGCGCCAGCAGCCAGGGCACTAGCGATAGCACAGATACGCAGTATTTT.

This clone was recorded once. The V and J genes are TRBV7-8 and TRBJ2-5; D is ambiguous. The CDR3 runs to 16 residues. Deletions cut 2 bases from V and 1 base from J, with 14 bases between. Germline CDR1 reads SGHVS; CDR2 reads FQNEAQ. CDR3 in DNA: TGTGCCAGCAGCTTATATGGTCCGAGAACCCAAGAGACCCAGTACTTC. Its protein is CASSLYGPRTQETQYF.

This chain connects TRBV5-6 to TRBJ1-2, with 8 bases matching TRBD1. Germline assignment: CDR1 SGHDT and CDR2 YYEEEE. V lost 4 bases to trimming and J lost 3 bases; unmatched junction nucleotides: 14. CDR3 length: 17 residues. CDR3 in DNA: TGTGCCAGCAGCCCACCTCAGCCCGGACAGGGCCACTATGGCTACACCTTC. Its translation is CASSPPQPGQGHYGYTF.